The TCR beta chain under discussion was sequenced for a study of blood T cell repertoires in COVID-19. Study as a whole: Acute and convalescent COVID-19 specimens originated in the United States, Italy and Spain.

In the authors' workflow: Nucleated cell counts were estimated from reference gene primer amplification. The protocol was immunoSEQ multiplex PCR, while the TCRdb copy is restricted to in-frame clones and leaves out a portion. V and J calls and clone size come straight from that table; D and trimming were deduced from the DNA. This table holds roughly 110,000 clones, over 80% found once. V was clipped by 0 bases and J by 2 bases, with 8 bases between them. The CDR3 runs 15 residues. Germline V lookup: CDR1 LGHNA, CDR2 YNFKEQ. Material: peripheral blood. The TCR sequence derives from a woman between 25 and 40 years old with acute or convalescent COVID-19. The chain couples TRBV4-2 to TRBJ1-3; possible D gene TRBD1, 5 bases. The CDR3 region has the DNA TGTGCCAGCAGCCAAGATGCGACAGCTGGAAACACCATATATTTT. This translates into CASSQDATAGNTIYF.